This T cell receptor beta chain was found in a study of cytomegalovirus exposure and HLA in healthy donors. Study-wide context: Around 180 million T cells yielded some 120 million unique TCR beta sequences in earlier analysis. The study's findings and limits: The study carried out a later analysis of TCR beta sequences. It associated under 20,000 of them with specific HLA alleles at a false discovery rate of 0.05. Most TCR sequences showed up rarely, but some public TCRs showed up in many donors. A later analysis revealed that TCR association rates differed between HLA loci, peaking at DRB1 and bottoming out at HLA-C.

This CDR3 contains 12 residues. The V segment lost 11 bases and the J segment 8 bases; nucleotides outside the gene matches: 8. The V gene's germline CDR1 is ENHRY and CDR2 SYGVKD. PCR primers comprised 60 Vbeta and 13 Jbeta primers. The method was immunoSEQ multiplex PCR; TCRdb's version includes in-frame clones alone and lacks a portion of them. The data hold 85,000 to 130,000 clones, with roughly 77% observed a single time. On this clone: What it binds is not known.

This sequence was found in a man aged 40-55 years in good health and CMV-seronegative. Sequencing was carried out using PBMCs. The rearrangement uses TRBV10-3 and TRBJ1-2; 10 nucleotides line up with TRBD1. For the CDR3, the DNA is TGTGCCCTATTTGGACAGGGGGAAGGCTACACCTTC. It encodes CALFGQGEGYTF.